The following is a TCR beta chain sequence with its context. Positively selected for CCR7, the CD45RO-negative cells used as naive CD8 cells excluded terminally differentiated effector memory CD45RA+ cells. HIV-negative, healthy adults without recent acute infections or vaccinations were the donors. This entry comes from a study of shared clonotypes between healthy human individuals. V lost 3 bases and J 6 bases, leaving 12 bases between the germline ends. This CDR3 comprises 14 residues. The germline CDR1 and CDR2 sequences are MGHRA and YSYEKL. This table comes from immunoSEQ multiplex PCR, and its TCRdb copy is limited to in-frame clones, with some not included. The sample consists of 2 million to 2.5 million clones, about 93% of them appearing once.

Specimen: naive CD8+ T cells from PBMCs. The chain links TRBV4-1 to TRBJ2-4; D may be TRBD2 (6 bases). The clonotype comes from a young man in good health. Some clones in this sample may be carry-over from other donors' samples. The CDR3 loop reads CASSQAAGINIQYF. CDR3 bases: TGCGCCAGCAGCCAGGCGGCGGGAATAAACATTCAGTACTTC.